This TCR beta chain emerged from a study of monozygotic twins with cystic fibrosis. Study context: Libraries were built from three micrograms of fragmented DNA using about 14 PCR cycles. General study results and limits: Shared CDR3 numbers were not associated with age, concordance or severity. Co-twins had the most similar V usage for 13 of 16 pairs, J for 8. The repertoire was suggested to be naive-dominated, clonality median roughly 0.0091.

About this clone itself: The antigen remains undetermined.

Clones were sequenced by immunoSEQ multiplex PCR, and TCRdb holds only the in-frame ones, with some missing. Here the sample spans about 22,000 clones, around nine tenths being singletons. Trimming pared 3 bases from V and 4 bases from J, leaving 10 bases between. This CDR3 has 14 residues. CDR1 and CDR2 (germline): SGHRS, YFSETQ. Sequenced sample: blood. The TCR comes from a woman in her 30s with cystic fibrosis. The chain carries TRBV5-1 and TRBJ2-2; D is possibly TRBD1 (6 bases). The CDR3 spells CASSSTGSTGELFF. DNA for the CDR3: TGCGCCAGCAGCTCGACAGGCTCCACCGGGGAGCTGTTTTTT.